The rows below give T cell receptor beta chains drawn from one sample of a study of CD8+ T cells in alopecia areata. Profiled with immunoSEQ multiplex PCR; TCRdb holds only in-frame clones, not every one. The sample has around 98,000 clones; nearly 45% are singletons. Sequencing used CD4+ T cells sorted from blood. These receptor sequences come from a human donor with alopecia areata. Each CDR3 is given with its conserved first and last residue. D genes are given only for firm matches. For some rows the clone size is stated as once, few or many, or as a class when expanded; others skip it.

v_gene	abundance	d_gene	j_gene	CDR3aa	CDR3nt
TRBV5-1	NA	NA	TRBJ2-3	CASSLATRSTDTQYF	TGCGCCAGCAGCTTGGCCACGCGGAGCACAGATACGCAGTATTTT
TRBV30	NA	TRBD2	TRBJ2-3	CAWGRGVSGGTDTQYF	TGTGCCTGGGGGAGGGGAGTGAGCGGGGGTACAGATACGCAGTATTTT
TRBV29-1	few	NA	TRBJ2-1	CSVPYNEQFF	TGCAGCGTCCCCTACAATGAGCAGTTCTTC
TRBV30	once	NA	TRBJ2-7	CALERQGIANEQYF	TGTGCCTTGGAACGGCAGGGTATTGCAAACGAGCAGTACTTC
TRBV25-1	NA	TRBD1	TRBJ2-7	CASSLSDRIGEQYF	TGTGCCAGCAGTCTATCGGACAGGATCGGCGAGCAGTACTTC
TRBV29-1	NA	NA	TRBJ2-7	CSVGGGGSGYEQYF	TGCAGCGTTGGAGGAGGGGGGTCTGGCTACGAGCAGTACTTC
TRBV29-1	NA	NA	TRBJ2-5	CSVEGGGAVETQYF	TGCAGCGTTGAAGGGGGTGGGGCGGTAGAGACCCAGTACTTC
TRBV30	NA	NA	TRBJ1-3	CAWSGGPGNTIYF	TGTGCCTGGAGTGGAGGGCCTGGAAACACCATATATTTT
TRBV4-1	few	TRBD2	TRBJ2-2	CASSQESGRAGELFF	TGCGCCAGCAGCCAAGAATCCGGGAGGGCCGGGGAGCTGTTTTTT
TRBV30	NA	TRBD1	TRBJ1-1	CAWRTGEVEAFF	TGTGCCTGGAGGACAGGGGAAGTTGAAGCTTTCTTT
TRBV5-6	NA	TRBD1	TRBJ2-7	CASSPLQGAAYEQYF	TGTGCCAGCAGCCCGCTCCAGGGGGCGGCCTACGAGCAGTACTTC
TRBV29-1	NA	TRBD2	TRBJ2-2	CSVDSSGRSNTGELFF	TGCAGCGTGGATTCTAGCGGGAGGTCGAACACCGGGGAGCTGTTTTTT
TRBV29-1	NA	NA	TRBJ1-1	CSVTFMNTEAFF	TGCAGCGTTACATTCATGAACACTGAAGCTTTCTTT
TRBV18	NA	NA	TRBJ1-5	CASSTDRDQPQHF	TGTGCCAGCTCAACAGACAGAGATCAGCCCCAGCATTTT
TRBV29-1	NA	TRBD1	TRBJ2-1	CSVAGQPVFNEQFF	TGCAGCGTTGCGGGACAGCCAGTTTTCAATGAGCAGTTCTTC
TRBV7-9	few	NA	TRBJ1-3	CASSWTDLSGNTIYF	TGTGCCAGCAGCTGGACCGATCTCTCTGGAAACACCATATATTTT
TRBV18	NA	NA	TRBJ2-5	CASSPPVQQETQYF	TGTGCCAGCTCACCACCGGTACAGCAAGAGACCCAGTACTTC
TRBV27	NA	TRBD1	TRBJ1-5	CASITGQSHQPQHF	TGTGCCAGCATCACGGGACAGAGCCATCAGCCCCAGCATTTT
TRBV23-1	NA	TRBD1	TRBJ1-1	CASSEMDRDTEAFF	TGCGCCAGCAGCGAAATGGACAGGGACACTGAAGCTTTCTTT
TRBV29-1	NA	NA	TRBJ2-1	CSVESTSYNEQFF	TGCAGCGTTGAATCGACTAGCTACAATGAGCAGTTCTTC
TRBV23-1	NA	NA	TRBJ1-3	CASRDGNTIYF	TGCGCCAGCAGGGATGGAAACACCATATATTTT
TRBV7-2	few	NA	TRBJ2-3	CASSPGRSTDTQYF	TGTGCCAGCAGCCCGGGCCGGAGCACAGATACGCAGTATTTT
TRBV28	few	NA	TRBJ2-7	CATSGKFDPYEQYF	TGTGCCACGTCAGGGAAATTTGACCCCTACGAGCAGTACTTC